Sequencing of this T cell receptor (beta chain) was carried out in a study of shared clonotypes between healthy human individuals. Across the study: Per donor, CD8 memory used one plate, CD8 naive used two, CD4 memory used three and CD4 naive used three.

Every one of the donors was a Caucasian adult that lived in Nashville, Tennessee. The CD4+ fraction was divided into a CD45RA+ naive subset and a CD45RA-negative memory subset. Once extracted for a subset, genomic DNA was divided evenly among several immunoSEQ plates. Measured with immunoSEQ multiplex PCR; TCRdb has only the in-frame clones, and not every one. The table has more than 2 million clones, 90% to 97% seen once. The V end was cut by 1 base, the J end by 4 bases, with 2 bases between. The germline V gene has CDR1 SGHNT and CDR2 YENEEA. The CDR3 consists of 12 residues. The sequenced material came from naive CD4+ T cells sorted from blood. The subset here: CD45RA+ positively selected. The source is a young man in good health. The rearrangement uses TRBV11-3 and TRBJ1-3; D ambiguous. CDR3 sequence: CASSLVGNTIYF. The DNA of the CDR3 is TGTGCCAGCAGCTTAGTAGGAAACACCATATATTTT. The full variable domain, with the rest looked up from reference TRBV11-3 and TRBJ1-3, is EAGVVQSPRYKIIEKKQPVAFWCNPISGHNTLYWYLQNLGQGPELLIRYENEEAVDDSQLPKDRFSAERLKGVDSTLKIQPAELGDSAVYLCASSLVGNTIYFGEGSWLTVV.